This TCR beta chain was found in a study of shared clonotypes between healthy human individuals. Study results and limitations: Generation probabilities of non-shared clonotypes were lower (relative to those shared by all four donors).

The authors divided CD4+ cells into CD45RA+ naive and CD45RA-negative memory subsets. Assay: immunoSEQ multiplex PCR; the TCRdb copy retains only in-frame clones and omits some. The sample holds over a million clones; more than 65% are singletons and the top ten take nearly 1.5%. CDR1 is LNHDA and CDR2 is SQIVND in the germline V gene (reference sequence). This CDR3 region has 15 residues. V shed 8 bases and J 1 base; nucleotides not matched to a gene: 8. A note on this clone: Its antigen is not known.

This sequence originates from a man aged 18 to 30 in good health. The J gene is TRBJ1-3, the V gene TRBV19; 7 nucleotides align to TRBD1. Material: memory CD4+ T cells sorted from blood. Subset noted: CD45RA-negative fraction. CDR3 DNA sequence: TGTGCCAGTGGCGAGGACAGGCGTTCTGGAAACACCATATATTTT. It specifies CASGEDRRSGNTIYF. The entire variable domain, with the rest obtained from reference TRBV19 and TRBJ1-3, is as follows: DGGITQSPKYLFRKEGQNVTLSCEQNLNHDAMYWYRQDPGQGLRLIYYSQIVNDFQKGDIAEGYSVSREKKESFPLTVTSAQKNPTAFYLCASGEDRRSGNTIYFGEGSWLTVV.